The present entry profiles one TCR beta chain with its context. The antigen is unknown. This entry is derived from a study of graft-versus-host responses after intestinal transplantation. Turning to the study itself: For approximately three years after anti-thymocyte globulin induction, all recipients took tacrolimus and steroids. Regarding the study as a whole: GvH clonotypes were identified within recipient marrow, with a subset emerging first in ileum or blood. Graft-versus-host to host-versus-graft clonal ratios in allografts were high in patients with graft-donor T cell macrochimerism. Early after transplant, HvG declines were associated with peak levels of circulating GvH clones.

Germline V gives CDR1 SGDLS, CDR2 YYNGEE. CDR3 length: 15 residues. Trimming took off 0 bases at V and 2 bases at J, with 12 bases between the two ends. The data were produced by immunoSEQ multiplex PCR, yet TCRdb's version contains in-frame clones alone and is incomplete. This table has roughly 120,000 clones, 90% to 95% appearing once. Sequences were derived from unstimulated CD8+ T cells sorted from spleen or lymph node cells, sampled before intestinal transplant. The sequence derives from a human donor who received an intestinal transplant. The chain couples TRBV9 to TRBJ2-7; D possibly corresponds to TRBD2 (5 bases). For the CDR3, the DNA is TGTGCCAGCAGCGTAGGAGGGAGTGGGACCTACGAGCAGTACTTC. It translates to CASSVGGSGTYEQYF.